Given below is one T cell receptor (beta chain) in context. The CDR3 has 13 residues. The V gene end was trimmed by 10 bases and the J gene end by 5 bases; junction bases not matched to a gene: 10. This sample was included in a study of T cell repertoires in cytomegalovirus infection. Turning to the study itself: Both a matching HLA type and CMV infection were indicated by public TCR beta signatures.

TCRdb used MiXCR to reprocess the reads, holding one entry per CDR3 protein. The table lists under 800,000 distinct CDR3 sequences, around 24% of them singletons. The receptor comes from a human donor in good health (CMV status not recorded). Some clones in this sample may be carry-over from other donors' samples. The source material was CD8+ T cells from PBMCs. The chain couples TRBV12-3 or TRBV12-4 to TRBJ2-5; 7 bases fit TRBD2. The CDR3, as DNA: TGTGCCAACACCCGGGGGGTTGAGGAGACCCAGTACTTC. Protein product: CANTRGVEETQYF.